This T cell receptor beta chain came from a study of cytomegalovirus exposure and HLA in healthy donors. Study-wide results and limits: According to an earlier analysis, most TCR beta V segments yielded productive rearrangements about 87% or about 30% of the time. When analyzed later, a missense DCLRE1C variant was found to be linked to TCR beta V- and J-gene trimming. Later analysis reportedly placed an Asian-associated ancestry cluster below the roughly 700-donor mean in N-insertions. High specificity and sensitivity for cytomegalovirus status were reported for the classifier.

PCR amplification relied on 60 Vbeta primers (plus 13 Jbeta primers). This table comes from immunoSEQ multiplex PCR, and its TCRdb copy is limited to in-frame clones, with some not included. The sample comprises 110,000 to 150,000 clones, almost 85% of which are singletons, and roughly 9.7% rests with the top ten. On this clone itself: As yet, its antigen is unknown.

Trimming cost V 4 bases and J 0 bases; bases outside gene matches: 10. The V gene's germline CDR1 is LNHDA and CDR2 SQIVND (reference sequence). The CDR3 extends over 17 amino acids. This receptor was identified in a woman in her sixties or seventies in good health and CMV-seropositive. Sequencing was carried out using PBMCs. The chain joins TRBV19 to TRBJ1-1; 8 nucleotides agree with TRBD1. CDR3 DNA sequence: TGTGCCAGTAGTACACTCTGGACAGGGAACTTGAACACTGAAGCTTTCTTT. The encoded protein is CASSTLWTGNLNTEAFF.